Below, 6 T cell receptor beta chains from the same sample are listed, as sequenced in a study of blood T cells in healthy people across ages. A second PCR of roughly 6 to 12 cycles used a sample-barcoded 5' primer and a J-beta primer mix. TCRdb re-called the 5' RACE reads through MiXCR, storing one row per CDR3 protein. This table holds some 560,000 distinct CDR3 sequences, about 29% found once. These sequences were also reported in another study, on T cells of mothers and their children.

The sample taken for sequencing was blood. The source is a boy between 2 and 10 years old in good health.

CDR3 residues: CATSRDMDTDTQYF. The CDR3, as DNA: TGTGCCACCAGCAGAGATATGGACACAGATACGCAGTATTTT. V and J are TRBV15 and TRBJ2-3; no reliable D call. The CDR3 covers 14 residues. The germline CDR1 and CDR2 sequences are LNHNV and YYDKDF (reference sequence). Trimming left V 0 bases short and J 2 bases short, with 6 bases between.

The rearrangement links TRBV15 to TRBJ2-7; D may be TRBD1 or TRBD2 (6 bases each). Trimming cost V 0 bases and J 2 bases, with 8 bases left between them. This CDR3 is 14 amino acids long. The germline V gene encodes CDR1 LNHNV and CDR2 YYDKDF (reference sequence). CDR3 DNA sequence: TGTGCCACCAGCAGAGACGGGGGCACCTACGAGCAGTACTTC. Translated: CATSRDGGTYEQYF.

The sample holds a few counts of this clonotype. This chain uses TRBV15 with TRBJ2-1; D is uncertain. V shed 6 bases and J shed 4 bases, with 7 bases lying between them. CDR1 and CDR2 from the germline V gene are LNHNV and YYDKDF (reference sequence). The CDR3 loop spans 12 amino acids. CDR3 amino acids: CATRNGYNEQFF. The CDR3 nucleotides are TGTGCCACCAGGAACGGATACAATGAGCAGTTCTTC.

The chain couples TRBV10-3 to TRBJ2-1; 9 nucleotides match TRBD2. The end of the DNA fits TRBJ2-5 better, so the J call may be wrong. Germline V lookup: CDR1 ENHRY, CDR2 SYGVKD. This CDR3 contains 15 residues. CDR3 bases: TGTGCCATCTCGGGCGGGGGGGCCGGTATGGAGACCCAGTACTTC. Amino acids: CAISGGGAGMETQYF.

J is TRBJ2-3 and V is TRBV30, with 9 bases fitting TRBD2. CDR1 is GTSNPN, CDR2 SVGIG, per germline (reference sequence). CDR3 size: 14 residues. With V trimmed by 1 base and J by 8 bases, 7 bases remained unmatched. CDR3 sequence reads: CAWSDSGTSSTQYF. The CDR3 DNA reads as TGTGCCTGGAGTGATTCCGGGACTAGCAGTACGCAGTATTTT.

This clonotype has more than one count but fewer than ten. The chain employs TRBV12-3 or TRBV12-4 and TRBJ2-3, with D possibly being TRBD1 or TRBD2 (5 bases each). The CDR3 extends over 15 amino acids. V was shortened by 3 bases and J by 2 bases, with 12 bases between the two germline ends. CDR3 sequence: CASSFSGTYTDTQYF. CDR3 coding DNA: TGTGCCAGCAGTTTCTCCGGGACGTACACAGATACGCAGTATTTT.